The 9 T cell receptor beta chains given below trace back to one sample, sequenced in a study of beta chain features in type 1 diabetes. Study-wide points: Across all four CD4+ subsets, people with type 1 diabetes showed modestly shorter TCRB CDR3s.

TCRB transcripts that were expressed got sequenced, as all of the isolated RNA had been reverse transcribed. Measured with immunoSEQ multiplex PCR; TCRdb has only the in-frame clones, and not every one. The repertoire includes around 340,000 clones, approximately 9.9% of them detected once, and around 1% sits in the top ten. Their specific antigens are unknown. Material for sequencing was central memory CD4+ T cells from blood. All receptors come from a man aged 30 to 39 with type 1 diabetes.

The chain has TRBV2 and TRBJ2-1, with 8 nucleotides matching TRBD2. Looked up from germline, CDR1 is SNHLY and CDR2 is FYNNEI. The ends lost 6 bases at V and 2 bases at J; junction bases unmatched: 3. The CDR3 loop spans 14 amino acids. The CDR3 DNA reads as TGTGCCAGCAGACTAGCGGTGACCTACAATGAGCAGTTCTTC. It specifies CASRLAVTYNEQFF.

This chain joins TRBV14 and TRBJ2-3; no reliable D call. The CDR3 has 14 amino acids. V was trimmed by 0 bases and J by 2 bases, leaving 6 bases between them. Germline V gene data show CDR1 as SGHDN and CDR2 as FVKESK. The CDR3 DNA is TGTGCCAGCAGCCAAGATACAGTCACAGATACGCAGTATTTT. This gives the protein CASSQDTVTDTQYF.

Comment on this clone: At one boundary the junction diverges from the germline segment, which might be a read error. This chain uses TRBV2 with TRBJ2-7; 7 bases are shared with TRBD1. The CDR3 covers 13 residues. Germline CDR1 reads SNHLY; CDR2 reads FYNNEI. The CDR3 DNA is TGTGCCAGCAGTGGGGACAGCACCTACGGGCAGTACTTC. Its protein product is CASSGDSTYGQYF.

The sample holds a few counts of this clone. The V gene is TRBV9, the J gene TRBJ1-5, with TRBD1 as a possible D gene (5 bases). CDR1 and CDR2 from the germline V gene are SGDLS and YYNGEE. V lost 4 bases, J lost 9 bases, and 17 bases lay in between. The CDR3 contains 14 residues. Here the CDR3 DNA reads TGTGCCAGCAGCCCTACGGACACGGCGGGGCCCCAGCATTTT. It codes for CASSPTDTAGPQHF.

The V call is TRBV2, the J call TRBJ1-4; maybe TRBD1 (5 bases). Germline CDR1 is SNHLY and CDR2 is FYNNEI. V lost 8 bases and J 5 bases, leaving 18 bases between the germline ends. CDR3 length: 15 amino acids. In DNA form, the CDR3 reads TGTGCCAGCGGACGGGGCGGGGCGGAGAATGAAAAACTGTTTTTT. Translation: CASGRGGAENEKLFF.

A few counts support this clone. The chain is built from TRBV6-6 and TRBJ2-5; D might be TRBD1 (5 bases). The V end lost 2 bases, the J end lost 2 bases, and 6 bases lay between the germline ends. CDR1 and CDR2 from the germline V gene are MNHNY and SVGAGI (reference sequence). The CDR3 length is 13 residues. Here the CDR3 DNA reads TGTGCCAGCAGTTACAGGGGACAAGAGACCCAGTACTTC. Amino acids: CASSYRGQETQYF.

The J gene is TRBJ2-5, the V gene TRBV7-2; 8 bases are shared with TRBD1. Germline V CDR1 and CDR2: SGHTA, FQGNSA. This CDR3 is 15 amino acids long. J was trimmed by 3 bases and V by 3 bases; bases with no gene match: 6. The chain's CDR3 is CASSFRGTGKETQYF. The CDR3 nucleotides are TGTGCCAGCAGCTTTCGCGGGACAGGAAAAGAGACCCAGTACTTC.

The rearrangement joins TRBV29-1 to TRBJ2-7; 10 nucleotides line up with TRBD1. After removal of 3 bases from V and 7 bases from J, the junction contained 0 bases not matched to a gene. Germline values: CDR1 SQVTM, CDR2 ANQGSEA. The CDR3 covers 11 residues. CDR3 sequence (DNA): TGCAGCGTTGAGGACAGGGGGGAGCAGTACTTC. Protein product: CSVEDRGEQYF.

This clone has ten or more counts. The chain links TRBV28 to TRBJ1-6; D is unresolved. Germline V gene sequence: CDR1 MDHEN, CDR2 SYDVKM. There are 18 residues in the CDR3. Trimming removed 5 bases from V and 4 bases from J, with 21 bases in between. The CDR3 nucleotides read TGTGCCAGCAGTCGGTTGACACTGACACGCCCTTATAATTCACCCCTCCACTTT. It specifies CASSRLTLTRPYNSPLHF.